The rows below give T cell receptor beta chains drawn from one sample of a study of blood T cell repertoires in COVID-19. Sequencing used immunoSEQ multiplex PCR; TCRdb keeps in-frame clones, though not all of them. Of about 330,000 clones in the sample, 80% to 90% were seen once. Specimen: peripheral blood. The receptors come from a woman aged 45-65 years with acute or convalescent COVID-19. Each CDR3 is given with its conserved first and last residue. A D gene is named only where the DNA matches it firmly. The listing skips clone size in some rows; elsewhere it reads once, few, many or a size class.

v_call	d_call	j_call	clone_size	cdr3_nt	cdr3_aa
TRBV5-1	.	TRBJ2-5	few	TGCGCCAGCAGCTTGTCAGCGGAAGAGACCCAGTACTTC	CASSLSAEETQYF
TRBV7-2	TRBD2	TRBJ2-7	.	TGTGCCAGCACCCATACTAGCGGGAGCCCCTACGAGCAGTACTTC	CASTHTSGSPYEQYF
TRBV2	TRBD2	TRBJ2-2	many	TGTGCCAGCAGTGAAAGGACTAGCTACACCGGGGAGCTGTTTTTT	CASSERTSYTGELFF
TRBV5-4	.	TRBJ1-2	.	TGTGCCCTGGGCAGGGGAAGGTCTGGCTACACCTTC	CALGRGRSGYTF
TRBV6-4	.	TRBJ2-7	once	TGTGCCAGCAGTGATGAGGACGAGCAGTACTTC	CASSDEDEQYF
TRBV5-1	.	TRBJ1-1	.	TGCGCCAGCAGTTATTCCCTGAACACTGAAGCTTTCTTT	CASSYSLNTEAFF
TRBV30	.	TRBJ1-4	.	TGTGCTTATGGCGGGGGGGCAGGTGAAAAACTGTTTTTT	CAYGGGAGEKLFF
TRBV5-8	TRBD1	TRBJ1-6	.	TGTGCCAGCAGCCTGGACAGGACACTTTCACCCCTCCACTTT	CASSLDRTLSPLHF
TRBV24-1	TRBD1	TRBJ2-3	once	TGTGCCACCGGACAGGGCAGCACAGATACGCAGTATTTT	CATGQGSTDTQYF
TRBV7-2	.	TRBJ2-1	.	TGTGCCAGCAGCTTGGCAGCGGTCAGCTCCTACAATGAGCAGTTCTTC	CASSLAAVSSYNEQFF
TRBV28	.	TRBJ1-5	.	TGTGCCAGCAGTTTAGTCCATAGCAATCAGCCCCAGCATTTT	CASSLVHSNQPQHF
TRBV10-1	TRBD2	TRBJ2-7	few	TGCGCCAGCAGTGATCCAGCGGGAGACTACGAGCAGTACTTC	CASSDPAGDYEQYF
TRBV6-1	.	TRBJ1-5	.	TGTGCCAGCAGTGATGCGGGGCACCAGCCCCAGCATTTT	CASSDAGHQPQHF
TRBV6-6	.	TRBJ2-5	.	TGTGCCAGCAGTTACCACACCCAAGAGACCCAGTACTTC	CASSYHTQETQYF